Here is one T cell receptor (beta chain) with its context. These data originate in a study of blood T cell repertoires in COVID-19. Across the whole study: PBMCs, B-cell-depleted T cells, or T cells were the source of the cDNA or gDNA that made up the material.

The method was immunoSEQ multiplex PCR; TCRdb's version includes in-frame clones alone and lacks a portion of them. The sample shows more than 85,000 clones, over 70% of them seen only once. The CDR3 loop spans 20 amino acids. V was pared by 2 bases and J by 4 bases, with 15 bases of the junction left unmatched. V gene TRBV23-1 combines with J gene TRBJ2-3, with 13 bases that match TRBD2. TRBV23-1 is reported as an ORF; its role is uncertain. Source material: peripheral blood. This TCR came from a man aged 80 or over with active or convalescent COVID-19. CDR3 protein: CASSQQRTSGGAAPADTQYF. DNA for the CDR3: TGCGCCAGCAGTCAACAACGCACTAGCGGGGGGGCCGCCCCGGCAGATACGCAGTATTTT.